The clone carrying this T cell receptor beta chain has just a few counts. Trimming stripped 10 bases from V and 0 bases from J, with 8 bases between. CDR3 length equals 12 residues. The germline V gene encodes CDR1 ENHRY and CDR2 SYGVKD. TCRdb independently ran MiXCR on the 5' RACE reads; one entry per CDR3 protein. The data show fewer than 350,000 distinct CDR3 sequences, with about a sixth seen just once and about 22% held by the top ten. The record originates from a study of T-cell memory formation after mild COVID-19. The chain has TRBV10-3 and TRBJ2-3, with D unresolved. This clonotype originated in a man between 18 and 29 years old who had mild COVID-19 (a few samples of this study predate the infection). Cell type and time point are not known. What was sequenced was PBMCs or a T cell subset sorted from them (not recorded which). The CDR3 DNA reads as TGTGCCACCCAAGGAAGCACAGATACGCAGTATTTT. As protein: CATQGSTDTQYF.